This T cell receptor (beta chain) was recovered during a study of shared clonotypes between healthy human individuals. The authors distributed each subset's genomic DNA evenly over several immunoSEQ plates. In the original analysis: ImmunoSEQ only sent back junction sequences with no quality scores, so filtering was done differently. This table comes from immunoSEQ multiplex PCR, and its TCRdb copy is limited to in-frame clones, with some not included. That table is the source of V, J and clone size, and D and trimming were worked out from the DNA. The table lists roughly 680,000 clones, around 77% of them singletons. This clone was counted once. CDR1 MDHEN and CDR2 SYDVKM come from the germline V gene. The V and J ends lost 6 bases and 5 bases respectively, with 17 bases between them. CDR3 length: 15 amino acids. All participating donors were Caucasian adults from Nashville, Tennessee. The CD4+ fraction was divided into a CD45RA+ naive subset and a CD45RA-negative memory subset.

The rearrangement joins TRBV28 to TRBJ2-4; tentatively, D is TRBD1 or TRBD2 (5 bases each). The receptor comes from a woman between 25 and 40 years old in good health. The sequenced sample was memory CD4+ T cells sorted from blood. Noted subset: CD45RA-negative fraction. CDR3 in amino acids: CASSPREGYQNIQYF. In DNA, the CDR3 is TGTGCCAGCAGCCCACGCGAGGGGTACCAAAACATTCAGTACTTC.